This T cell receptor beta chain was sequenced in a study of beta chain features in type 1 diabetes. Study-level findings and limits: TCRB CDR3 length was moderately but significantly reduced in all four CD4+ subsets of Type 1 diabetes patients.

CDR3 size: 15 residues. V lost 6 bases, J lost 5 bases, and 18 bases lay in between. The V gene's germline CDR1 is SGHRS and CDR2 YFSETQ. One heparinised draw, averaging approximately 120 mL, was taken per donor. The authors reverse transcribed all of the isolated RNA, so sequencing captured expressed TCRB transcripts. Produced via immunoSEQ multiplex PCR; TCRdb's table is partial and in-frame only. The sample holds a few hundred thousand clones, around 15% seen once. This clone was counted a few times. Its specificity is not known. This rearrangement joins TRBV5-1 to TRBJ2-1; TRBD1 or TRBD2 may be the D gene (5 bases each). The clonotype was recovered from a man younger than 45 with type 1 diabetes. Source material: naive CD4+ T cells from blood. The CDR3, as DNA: TGCGCCAGCATCCCGGGACCCCAGTCTCACAATGAGCAGTTCTTC. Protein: CASIPGPQSHNEQFF.